This TCR beta chain emerged from a study of T cell responses to AZD1222 COVID-19 vaccine. Study-level results: Most donors were white British, females outnumbered males, and clonal diversity was possibly underestimated. Regions left unmutated in variants are reportedly the target of nearly half of spike-specific TCRs.

Concerning this clone itself: Its cognate antigen is unknown.

The CDR3 consists of 15 residues. Trimming removed 2 bases at V and 2 bases at J, with 10 bases between. Germline lookup yields CDR1 MNHEY and CDR2 SVGAGI. Repertoires were generated with immunoSEQ multiplex PCR, while TCRdb's copy carries only in-frame clones and drops some. The repertoire holds some 110,000 clones, more than 70% seen once, with approximately 15% in the top ten. Sequenced material: peripheral blood, taken 28 days after the second AZD1222 dose. The clonotype was recovered from an adult who received the AZD1222 COVID-19 vaccine. This sequence joins TRBV6-5 and TRBJ1-5, with D perhaps matching TRBD1 (5 bases). This CDR3 reads CASSYDGGGNQPQHF. CDR3 nucleotide sequence: TGTGCCAGCAGTTACGATGGGGGGGGCAATCAGCCCCAGCATTTT.